The 22 T cell receptor beta chains in this list originate from one sample, sequenced in a study of shared clonotypes between healthy human individuals. Assay used: immunoSEQ multiplex PCR; TCRdb lists only in-frame clones, some missing. The sample lists some 1 million clones; about 75% were seen once. Sequencing was performed on memory CD4+ T cells sorted from blood. Subset meaning: CD45RA-negative fraction. The receptors stem from a man aged 18 to 29 in good health.

The chain uses TRBV5-1 and TRBJ2-1; D gene uncertain. V shed 4 bases and J shed 0 bases, with 11 bases lying between them. The germline V gene has CDR1 SGHRS and CDR2 YFSETQ. The length of the CDR3 is 15 residues. The CDR3 nucleotides read TGCGCCAGCAGCATTTCAGTGGCCTCCTACAATGAGCAGTTCTTC. This translates into CASSISVASYNEQFF.

Only one count was recorded for this clone. Here the CDR3 reads CASRGAKGVVTEAFF. DNA of the CDR3: TGTGCCAGCAGGGGGGCCAAGGGGGTTGTCACTGAAGCTTTCTTT. The genes are TRBV11-2 and TRBJ1-1, with D perhaps TRBD1 (6 bases). V shed 6 bases and J shed 4 bases, with 18 bases lying between them. The CDR3 is 15 amino acids. Per the germline V gene, CDR1 is SGHAT and CDR2 is FQNNGV.

This clone has just a few counts. The chain combines TRBV19 with TRBJ2-2, with 8 bases that match TRBD1. J was trimmed by 7 bases and V by 4 bases; bases with no gene match: 5. CDR3 length: 14 amino acids. In germline, CDR1 is LNHDA, CDR2 SQIVND (reference sequence). DNA for the CDR3: TGTGCCAGTAGTACAGGGGGCATTGTCGGGGAGCTGTTTTTT. Residues: CASSTGGIVGELFF. Full variable domain (missing parts from reference TRBV19 and TRBJ2-2): DGGITQSPKYLFRKEGQNVTLSCEQNLNHDAMYWYRQDPGQGLRLIYYSQIVNDFQKGDIAEGYSVSREKKESFPLTVTSAQKNPTAFYLCASSTGGIVGELFFGEGSRLTVL.

This sequence joins TRBV11-2 and TRBJ2-1; weak D call: TRBD1 (6 bases). The CDR3 extends over 12 amino acids. V lost 5 bases to trimming and J lost 12 bases, with 14 bases between them. CDR1 is SGHAT, CDR2 FQNNGV, per germline. The CDR3 bases are TGTGCCAGCAGCCCAGACAGGTATGGGCAGTTCTTC. Encoded protein: CASSPDRYGQFF. The entire variable domain, with the rest obtained from reference TRBV11-2 and TRBJ2-1, is as follows: EAGVAQSPRYKIIEKRQSVAFWCNPISGHATLYWYQQILGQGPKLLIQFQNNGVVDDSQLPKDRFSAERLKGVDSTLKIQPAKLEDSAVYLCASSPDRYGQFFGPGTRLTVL.

The genes are TRBV7-2 and TRBJ2-5, with 8 positions matching TRBD2. Germline lookup yields CDR1 SGHTA and CDR2 FQGNSA. This CDR3 comprises 16 residues. Unmatched junction bases numbered 9, after V lost 1 base and J lost 5 bases. The CDR3 bases are TGTGCCAGCAGCTTAGATATCGGGAGGGCCGTGGAGACCCAGTACTTC. Protein: CASSLDIGRAVETQYF.

This chain uses TRBV7-2 with TRBJ1-6; TRBD1 might be the D (6 bases). This CDR3 contains 15 residues. The germline CDR1 and CDR2 sequences are SGHTA and FQGNSA. V shed 8 bases and J shed 4 bases, with 15 bases lying between them. In DNA form, the CDR3 reads TGTGCCAGCGACGAACAGGGAGGTTATAATTCACCCCTCCACTTT. Its translation: CASDEQGGYNSPLHF.

The sample holds one count of this clone. The V call is TRBV27, the J call TRBJ2-4; TRBD2 might be the D (5 bases). In germline, CDR1 is MNHEY, CDR2 SMNVEV (reference sequence). Trimming took 0 bases from V and 0 from J, leaving 12 bases between them. The CDR3 totals 17 residues. CDR3 protein: CASSLSRGEGAKNIQYF. The CDR3, as DNA: TGTGCCAGCAGTTTATCCCGGGGAGAAGGAGCCAAAAACATTCAGTACTTC.

The J gene is TRBJ2-6, the V gene TRBV5-1; D remains ambiguous. V dropped 2 bases and J dropped 1 base, with 10 bases sitting between them. CDR3 length equals 16 residues. The germline CDR1 and CDR2 sequences are SGHRS and YFSETQ. CDR3 region: CASSLRPNSGANVLTF. The CDR3 DNA is TGCGCCAGCAGCTTAAGACCCAATTCTGGGGCCAACGTCCTGACTTTC.

Notes on this clone: A far larger clone is a single base away, which makes a read error likely. Other DNA sequences in this specimen translate into the identical CDR3. The chain couples TRBV29-1 to TRBJ1-2; D not resolved. Germline lookup yields CDR1 SQVTM and CDR2 ANQGSEA. This CDR3 contains 12 residues. Trimming took 4 bases from V and 4 from J, leaving 10 bases between them. The CDR3: CSVGSGSYGYTF. In DNA, the CDR3 is TGCAGCGTTGGTTCCGGGTCCTATGGCTACACCTTC.

The genes are TRBV6-5 and TRBJ2-7, with 8 bases lining up with TRBD2. The CDR3 loop spans 16 amino acids. Germline-derived CDR1 and CDR2 are MNHEY and SVGAGI. The trim removed 0 bases at V and 4 bases at J, leaving 8 bases unmatched. In DNA, the CDR3 is TGTGCCAGCAGTTACTCAGCGGGAGTCTCTATGTACGAGCAGTACTTC. Its protein product is CASSYSAGVSMYEQYF.

About this clone itself: Just one base apart from a much larger clone, this may be a read error. The DNA of the CDR3 is TGTGCCAGCGGATTGGAGGGGACGCGGGACCTGGGCTACGAGCAGTACTTC. Encoded protein: CASGLEGTRDLGYEQYF. V and J are TRBV11-3 and TRBJ2-7; possibly TRBD2 for D (6 bases). Germline CDR1 is SGHNT and CDR2 is YENEEA. With 8 bases removed from V and 3 bases from J, the gap between germline ends came to 26 bases. The CDR3 extends over 17 amino acids.

With regard to this clone: This may arise from a read error, as a much more abundant clone is one base away. The same CDR3 can be traced to other DNA sequences in this sample. The V call is TRBV6-1, the J call TRBJ1-1, with a tentative D call TRBD1 (5 bases). CDR1 and CDR2 (germline): MNHNS, SASEGT. This CDR3 is built from 13 residues. V gave up 5 bases and J gave up 3 bases, with 10 bases separating them. The CDR3 DNA is TGTGCCAGCAGTTTACAGGTTCACACTGAAGCTTTCTTT. Translation gives CASSLQVHTEAFF.

The chain employs TRBV30 and TRBJ1-2; D not certain. Trimming left V 2 bases short and J 2 bases short, with 9 bases between. Germline V CDR1 and CDR2: GTSNPN, SVGIG (reference sequence). The CDR3 extends over 13 amino acids. CDR3 bases: TGTGCCTGGAGTACTGAAAGGAACTATGGCTACACCTTC. Translation: CAWSTERNYGYTF.

The chain joins TRBV15 to TRBJ2-2; tentative D call: TRBD2 (5 bases). Trimming removed 8 bases at V and 5 bases at J, with 18 bases between. The germline CDR1 and CDR2 sequences are LNHNV and YYDKDF (reference sequence). The CDR3 runs to 15 residues. The CDR3 spells CATDIGGSGTGELFF. CDR3 DNA sequence: TGTGCCACCGATATAGGTGGCAGCGGAACCGGGGAGCTGTTTTTT. The full variable domain, rest sourced from reference TRBV15 and TRBJ2-2, is DAMVIQNPRYQVTQFGKPVTLSCSQTLNHNVMYWYQQKSSQAPKLLFHYYDKDFNNEADTPDNFQSRRPNTSFCFLDIRSPGLGDTAMYLCATDIGGSGTGELFFGEGSRLTVL.

About this clone: Other DNA sequences of this sample code for an identical CDR3. The chain has TRBV7-2 and TRBJ2-7; 7 nucleotides align to TRBD1. CDR1 is SGHTA and CDR2 is FQGNSA in the germline V gene. There are 15 residues in the CDR3. V gave up 3 bases and J gave up 2 bases; unmatched junction bases: 7. The CDR3 bases are TGTGCCAGCAGCTTGTCAGGGGGTGGCACCTACGAGCAGTACTTC. Protein sequence: CASSLSGGGTYEQYF.

This clone was detected once. The rearrangement links TRBV5-4 to TRBJ2-5; 9 nucleotides match TRBD1. Per the germline V gene, CDR1 is SGHNT and CDR2 is YYREEE (reference sequence). The CDR3 length is 15 residues. Trimming at V came to 0 bases and at J to 4 bases, leaving 4 bases not matched to a gene. The CDR3 protein is CASSLGDRAGETQYF. The CDR3 DNA reads TGTGCCAGCAGCTTGGGGGACAGGGCGGGAGAGACCCAGTACTTC. The full variable domain, rest sourced from reference TRBV5-4 and TRBJ2-5, is ETGVTQSPTHLIKTRGQQVTLRCSSQSGHNTVSWYQQALGQGPQFIFQYYREEENGRGNFPPRFSGLQFPNYSSELNVNALELDDSALYLCASSLGDRAGETQYFGPGTRLLVL.

The rearrangement links TRBV30 to TRBJ2-7; 9 positions agree with TRBD1. The CDR3 is 15 residues long. The ends lost 5 bases at V and 1 base at J; junction bases unmatched: 9. The germline V gene encodes CDR1 GTSNPN and CDR2 SVGIG (reference sequence). The CDR3 is CAWEIGQGPSYEQYF. DNA for the CDR3: TGTGCCTGGGAAATAGGACAGGGGCCTTCCTACGAGCAGTACTTC.

The chain couples TRBV6-6 to TRBJ2-4; a weak D match, TRBD1 (6 bases). This CDR3 comprises 16 residues. The germline gives CDR1 MNHNY, CDR2 SVGAGI (reference sequence). V dropped 10 bases and J dropped 0 bases, with 19 bases sitting between them. The CDR3 is CATRPGDTIAKNIQYF. CDR3 DNA sequence: TGTGCCACCCGACCCGGGGACACAATAGCCAAAAACATTCAGTACTTC.

This clone was recorded at least ten times. The chain employs TRBV5-1 and TRBJ2-3; D unresolved. The germline V gene encodes CDR1 SGHRS and CDR2 YFSETQ. V was pared by 0 bases and J by 4 bases, with 12 bases between. The CDR3 spans 15 residues. CDR3 amino acids: CASSLGDGQSDTQYF. The CDR3 DNA reads as TGCGCCAGCAGCTTGGGTGATGGCCAATCAGATACGCAGTATTTT.

This chain joins TRBV28 and TRBJ1-1, with D tentatively TRBD1 (6 bases). The CDR3 covers 15 residues. From germline, CDR1 is MDHEN and CDR2 SYDVKM. Trimming took off 7 bases at V and 8 bases at J, with 23 bases between the two ends. CDR3 protein: CASTPHLVGGSEAFF. Written as DNA, the CDR3 is TGTGCCAGCACCCCACACCTAGTAGGGGGAAGCGAAGCTTTCTTT. Full variable domain (outside the CDR3, taken from reference TRBV28 and TRBJ1-1): DVKVTQSSRYLVKRTGEKVFLECVQDMDHENMFWYRQDPGLGLRLIYFSYDVKMKEKGDIPEGYSVSREKKERFSLILESASTNQTSMYLCASTPHLVGGSEAFFGQGTRLTVV.

This clone has more than one count but fewer than ten. J is TRBJ2-7 and V is TRBV7-2, with D possibly being TRBD2 (5 bases). Germline CDR1 is SGHTA and CDR2 is FQGNSA. The CDR3 has 13 residues. The germline V and J ends were trimmed by 4 bases and 6 bases, with 13 bases remaining between them. The CDR3 protein is CASSYPDRGEQYF. The CDR3 DNA sequence: TGTGCCAGCAGCTATCCTGACCGGGGCGAGCAGTACTTC.

In regard to this clone: A junction boundary mismatches the germline segment, possibly from a read error. The V call is TRBV6-5, the J call TRBJ2-7; the D is unclear. The length of the CDR3 is 13 residues. Per germline, CDR1 MNHEY and CDR2 SVGAGI. The CDR3 nucleotides read TGTGCTAGCACGGGTCCAGACCAATACGAGCAGTACTTC. Translated: CASTGPDQYEQYF.